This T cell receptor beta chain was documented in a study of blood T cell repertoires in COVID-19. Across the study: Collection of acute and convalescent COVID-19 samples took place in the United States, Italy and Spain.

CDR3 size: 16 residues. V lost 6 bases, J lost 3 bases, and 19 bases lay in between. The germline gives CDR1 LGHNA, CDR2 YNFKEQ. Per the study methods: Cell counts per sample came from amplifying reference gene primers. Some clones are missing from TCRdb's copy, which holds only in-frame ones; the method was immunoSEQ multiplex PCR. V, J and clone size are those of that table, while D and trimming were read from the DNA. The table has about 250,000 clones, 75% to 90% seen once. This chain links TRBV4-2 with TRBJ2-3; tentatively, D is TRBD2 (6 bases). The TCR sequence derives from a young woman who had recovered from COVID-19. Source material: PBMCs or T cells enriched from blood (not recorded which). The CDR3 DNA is TGTGCCAGCAGTATCTCGTGGGCGGGGAGGACAGATACGCAGTATTTT. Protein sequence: CASSISWAGRTDTQYF.